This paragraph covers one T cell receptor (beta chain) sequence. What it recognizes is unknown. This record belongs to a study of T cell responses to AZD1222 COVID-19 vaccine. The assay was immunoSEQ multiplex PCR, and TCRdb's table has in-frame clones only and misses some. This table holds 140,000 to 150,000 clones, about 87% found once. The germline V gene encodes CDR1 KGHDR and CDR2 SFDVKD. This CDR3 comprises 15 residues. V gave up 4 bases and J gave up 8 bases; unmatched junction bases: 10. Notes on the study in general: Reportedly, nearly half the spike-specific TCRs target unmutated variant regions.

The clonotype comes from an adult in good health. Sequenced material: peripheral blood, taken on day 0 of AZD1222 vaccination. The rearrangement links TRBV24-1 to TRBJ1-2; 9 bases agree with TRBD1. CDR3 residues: CATSDGGTGRAGYTF. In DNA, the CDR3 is TGTGCCACCAGTGACGGCGGGACAGGGAGAGCAGGCTACACCTTC.